Below are 15 T cell receptor beta chains sequenced from a single sample in a study of neurological immune-mediated disorders (dated by TCRdb to about 2019). What this sample's time point label stands for: longitudinal time-point 3. Libraries came from 5' RACE. The sequencing machine was an Illumina HiSeq 2500. TCRdb reworked the public reads: Q25 trimming with fastp, MiXCR clone assembly, productive beta chains retained. Each record represents a unique CDR3 protein, reported with the most common genes and DNA among its rows. This sample lists around 97,000 distinct CDR3 sequences; 10% to 13% were detected once. 3.1% of the sample is taken by the ten largest. The specimen was PBMCs. These receptors all come from a female donor with HTLV-1-associated myelopathy (HAM/TSP).

The V and J genes are TRBV5-5 and TRBJ2-3; possibly TRBD1 for D (6 bases). Trimming took 0 bases from V and 0 from J, leaving 11 bases between them. The CDR3 consists of 16 residues. Germline V gene sequence: CDR1 SGHKS, CDR2 YYEKEE (reference sequence). The CDR3 region is CASSLVGGRSTDTQYF. In DNA, the CDR3 is TGTGCCAGCAGCTTGGTTGGGGGCAGAAGCACAGATACGCAGTATTTT.

Remarks on this clonotype: A read error may explain this, as a much larger clone is one base away. The chain employs TRBV4-1 and TRBJ2-1; unclear D gene. CDR3 length: 16 residues. Germline CDR1 MGHRA, CDR2 YSYEKL. Trimming pared 0 bases from V and 6 bases from J, leaving 15 bases between. This CDR3 reads CASSQDRATTFNEQFF. CDR3 sequence (DNA): TGCGCCAGCAGCCAAGATCGGGCCACCACCTTCAATGAGCAGTTCTTC.

In this sample, this clonotype turned up many times. The J gene is TRBJ2-1, the V gene TRBV4-1; 7 positions match TRBD2. Germline loops: CDR1 MGHRA, CDR2 YSYEKL. The CDR3 is made up of 13 amino acids. V was pared by 4 bases and J by 10 bases, with 7 bases of the junction left unmatched. The CDR3 DNA reads TGCGCCAGCAGCCCTGCACTAGCGCGGGAGCAGTTCTTC. Translation gives CASSPALAREQFF.

This clonotype was counted many times. The V gene is TRBV10-3, the J gene TRBJ1-1; TRBD1 is a possible D gene (5 bases). Germline CDR1 reads ENHRY; CDR2 reads SYGVKD. V lost 8 bases and J lost 3, with 10 bases in between. The CDR3 consists of 12 residues. The CDR3 coding sequence is TGTGCCATCGGGGCAGGCTACACTGAAGCTTTCTTT. It codes for CAIGAGYTEAFF.

This clonotype was observed many times. The chain carries TRBV5-6 and TRBJ2-7, with TRBD2 identical over 8 bases. Unmatched junction bases numbered 10, after V lost 4 bases and J lost 4 bases. The length of the CDR3 is 15 residues. CDR1 and CDR2 (germline): SGHDT, YYEEEE. CDR3 in DNA: TGTGCCAGCAGCCGGAGAGCGGGGGCGCTTTACGAGCAGTACTTC. Amino acids: CASSRRAGALYEQYF.

As regards this clonotype: Given a much more abundant clone one base away, this may be a read error. The chain recombines TRBV20-1 with TRBJ1-1; 8 nucleotides align to TRBD1. The CDR3 is made up of 16 amino acids. V was clipped by 3 bases and J by 4 bases; unmatched bases: 13. Germline-derived CDR1 and CDR2 are DFQATT and SNEGSKA (reference sequence). The CDR3 protein is CSARSRGLEWSTEAFF. In nucleotides, the CDR3 is TGCAGTGCTAGGTCCAGGGGGCTTGAGTGGAGCACTGAAGCTTTCTTT.

This clonotype occurred many times. V gene TRBV5-1 combines with J gene TRBJ2-3; 10 bases fit TRBD1. The germline gives CDR1 SGHRS, CDR2 YFSETQ. The CDR3 runs to 16 residues. V was clipped by 4 bases and J by 1 base; unmatched bases: 6. CDR3 loop: CASSPIGTGGTDTQYF. DNA for the CDR3: TGCGCCAGCAGCCCCATCGGGACAGGGGGCACAGATACGCAGTATTTT.

This clonotype was observed a few times. The rearrangement links TRBV28 to TRBJ2-3; D might be TRBD2 (7 bases). V shed 5 bases and J shed 2 bases, with 38 bases lying between them. Looked up from germline, CDR1 is MDHEN and CDR2 is SYDVKM. The CDR3 is 23 residues long. The CDR3 DNA is TGTGCCAGCAGTCCCCCCTCAACCGAAGGTTGGAGGGGGTGGGGGGGCCCCACAGATACGCAGTATTTT. Translating it yields CASSPPSTEGWRGWGGPTDTQYF.

This clonotype was recorded many times. This chain links TRBV5-1 with TRBJ1-2, with D possibly being TRBD1 (5 bases). The V and J ends lost 2 bases and 3 bases respectively, with 11 bases between them. CDR3 length: 14 residues. Germline V gene data show CDR1 as SGHRS and CDR2 as YFSETQ. CDR3: CASSFHRGDYGYTF. The CDR3 nucleotides are TGCGCCAGCAGCTTCCACCGGGGGGACTATGGCTACACCTTC.

This chain connects TRBV29-1 to TRBJ2-7; a possible D gene is TRBD1 (6 bases). Trimming pared 6 bases from V and 0 bases from J, leaving 21 bases between. This CDR3 spans 16 amino acids. Germline V lookup: CDR1 SQVTM, CDR2 ANQGSEA. For the CDR3, the DNA is TGCAGCGTGGGCAAGGGGGTAGGCAGTGGCTCCTACGAGCAGTACTTC. It encodes CSVGKGVGSGSYEQYF.

This clonotype was observed at least ten times. The chain carries TRBV2 and TRBJ1-2, with 8 bases aligning to TRBD1. Losses at the gene ends were 8 bases for V and 4 bases for J; bases not matched to a gene: 3. From germline, CDR1 is SNHLY and CDR2 FYNNEI. The CDR3 covers 12 residues. The CDR3 spells CASRDRGYGYTF. The CDR3 bases are TGTGCCAGCCGAGACAGGGGCTATGGCTACACCTTC. Using reference TRBV2 and TRBJ1-2 for the parts outside the CDR3, the full variable domain is EPEVTQTPSHQVTQMGQEVILRCVPISNHLYFYWYRQILGQKVEFLVSFYNNEISEKSEIFDDQFSVERPDGSNFTLKIRSTKLEDSAMYFCASRDRGYGYTFGSGTRLTVV.

This clonotype showed up many times. This rearrangement joins TRBV10-3 to TRBJ2-7; no definite D call. Trimming shortened V by 2 bases and J by 5 bases, and 25 bases separated the two germline ends. There are 18 residues in the CDR3. Germline CDR1 ENHRY, CDR2 SYGVKD. The DNA of the CDR3 is TGTGCCATCAGTGAGCTCCAGAATTCTGTACTTCGGTTGGACGAGCAGTACTTC. It encodes CAISELQNSVLRLDEQYF.

At least ten counts were recorded for this clonotype. The J gene is TRBJ2-5, the V gene TRBV7-9; TRBD2 matches at 7 bases. Germline V gene sequence: CDR1 SEHNR, CDR2 FQNEAQ (reference sequence). CDR3 length: 15 residues. Trimming removed 1 base from V and 1 base from J; junction bases left unmatched: 3. CDR3: CASSLVGGGQETQYF. The CDR3 DNA is TGTGCCAGCAGCTTAGTAGGCGGGGGCCAAGAGACCCAGTACTTC.

This clonotype was recorded at least ten times. This chain connects TRBV27 to TRBJ2-1, with 8 bases fitting TRBD2. The CDR3 totals 16 residues. In germline, CDR1 is MNHEY, CDR2 SMNVEV (reference sequence). J gave up 8 bases and V 3 bases, and 12 bases lay outside the gene matches. This CDR3 reads CASSFGLARRGDEQFF. CDR3 bases: TGTGCCAGCAGTTTTGGGTTAGCGCGGCGGGGGGATGAGCAGTTCTTC.

This clonotype is medium-sized by share. The chain carries TRBV7-9 and TRBJ2-1; the match to TRBD1 covers 7 bases. After removal of 7 bases from V and 6 bases from J, the junction contained 6 bases not matched to a gene. The CDR3 is 13 amino acids. The germline CDR1 and CDR2 sequences are SEHNR and FQNEAQ (reference sequence). CDR3 in DNA: TGTGCCAGCATCCGCGACAGGGCCAATGAGCAGTTCTTC. This translates into CASIRDRANEQFF.